The text below deals with one T cell receptor (beta chain). Its antigen is unknown. This sample includes further DNA sequences coding for the same CDR3. The CDR3 spans 13 residues. Germline V lookup: CDR1 MNHEY, CDR2 SVGAGI. V was pared by 6 bases and J by 5 bases, with 13 bases between. This entry comes from a study of T cell responses to AZD1222 COVID-19 vaccine. Points from the study as a whole: Researchers report vaccine-associated CD4 TCRs spanning spike, with dominance at 160-218 and 743-854.

Using immunoSEQ multiplex PCR, the repertoire was profiled, and TCRdb retains in-frame clones only, with some absent. This sample has some 110,000 clones; more than 75% occur once, and the top ten carry 3.5%. V is TRBV6-5 and J is TRBJ1-1, with D possibly being TRBD1 (6 bases). Source: peripheral blood, taken 28 days after the second AZD1222 dose. This sequence was found in an adult who received the AZD1222 COVID-19 vaccine. The CDR3 sequence is CASSLGGVTEAFF. The CDR3 DNA reads TGTGCCAGCAGCTTAGGGGGGGTGACTGAAGCTTTCTTT.